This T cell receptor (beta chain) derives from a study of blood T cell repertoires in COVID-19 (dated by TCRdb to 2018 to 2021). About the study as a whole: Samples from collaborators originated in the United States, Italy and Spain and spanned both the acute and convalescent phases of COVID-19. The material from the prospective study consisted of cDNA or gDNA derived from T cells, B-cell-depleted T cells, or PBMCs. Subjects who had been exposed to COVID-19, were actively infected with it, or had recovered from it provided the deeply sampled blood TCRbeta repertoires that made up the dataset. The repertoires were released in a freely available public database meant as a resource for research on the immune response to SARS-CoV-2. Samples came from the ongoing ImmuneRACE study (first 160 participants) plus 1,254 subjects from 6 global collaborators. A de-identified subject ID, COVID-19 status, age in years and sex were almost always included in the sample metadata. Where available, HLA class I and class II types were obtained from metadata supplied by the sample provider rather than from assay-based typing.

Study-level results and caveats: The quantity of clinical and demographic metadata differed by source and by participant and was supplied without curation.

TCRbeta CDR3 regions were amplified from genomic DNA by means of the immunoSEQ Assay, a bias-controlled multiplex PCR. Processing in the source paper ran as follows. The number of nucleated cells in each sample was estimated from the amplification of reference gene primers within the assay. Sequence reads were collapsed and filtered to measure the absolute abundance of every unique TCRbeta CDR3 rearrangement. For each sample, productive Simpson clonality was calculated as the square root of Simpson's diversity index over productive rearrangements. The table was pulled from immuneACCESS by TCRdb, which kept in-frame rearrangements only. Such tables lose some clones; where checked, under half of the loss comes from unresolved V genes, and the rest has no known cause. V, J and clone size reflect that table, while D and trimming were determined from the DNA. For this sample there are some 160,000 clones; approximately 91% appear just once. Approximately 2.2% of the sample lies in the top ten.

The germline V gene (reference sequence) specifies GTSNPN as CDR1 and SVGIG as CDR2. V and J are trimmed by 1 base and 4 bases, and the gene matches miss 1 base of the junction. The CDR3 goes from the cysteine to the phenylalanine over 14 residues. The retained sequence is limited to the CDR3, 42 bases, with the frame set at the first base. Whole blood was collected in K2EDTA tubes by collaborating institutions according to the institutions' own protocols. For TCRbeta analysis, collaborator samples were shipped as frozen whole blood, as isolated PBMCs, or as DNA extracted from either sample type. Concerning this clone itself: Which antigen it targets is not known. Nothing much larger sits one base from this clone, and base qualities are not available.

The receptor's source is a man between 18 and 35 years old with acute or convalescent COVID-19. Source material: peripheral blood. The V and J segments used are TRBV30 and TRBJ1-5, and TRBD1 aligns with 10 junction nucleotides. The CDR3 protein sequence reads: CAWSEGQGNQPQHF. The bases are TGTGCCTGGAGTGAGGGACAGGGGAATCAGCCCCAGCATTTT.